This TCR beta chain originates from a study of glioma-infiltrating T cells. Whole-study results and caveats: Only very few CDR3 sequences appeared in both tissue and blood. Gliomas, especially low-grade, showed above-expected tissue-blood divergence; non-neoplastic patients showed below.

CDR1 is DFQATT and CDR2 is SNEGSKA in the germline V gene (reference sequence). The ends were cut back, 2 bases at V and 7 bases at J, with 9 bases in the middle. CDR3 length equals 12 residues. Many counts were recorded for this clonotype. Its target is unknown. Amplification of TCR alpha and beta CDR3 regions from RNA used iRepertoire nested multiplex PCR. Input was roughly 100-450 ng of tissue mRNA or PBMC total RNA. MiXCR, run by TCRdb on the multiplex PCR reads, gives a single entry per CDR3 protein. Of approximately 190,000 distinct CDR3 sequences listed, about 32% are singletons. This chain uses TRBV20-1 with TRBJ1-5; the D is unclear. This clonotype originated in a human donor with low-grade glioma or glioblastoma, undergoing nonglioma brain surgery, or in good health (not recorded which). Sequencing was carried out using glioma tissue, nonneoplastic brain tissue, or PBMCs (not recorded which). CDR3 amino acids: CSARKGDQPQHF. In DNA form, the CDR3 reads TGCAGTGCTAGAAAGGGAGACCAGCCCCAGCATTTT.